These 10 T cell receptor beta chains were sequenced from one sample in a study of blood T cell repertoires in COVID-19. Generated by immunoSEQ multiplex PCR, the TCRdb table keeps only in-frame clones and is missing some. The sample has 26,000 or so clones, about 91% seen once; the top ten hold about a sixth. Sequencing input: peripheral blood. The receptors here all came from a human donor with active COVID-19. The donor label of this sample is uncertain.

The DNA for the CDR3 is TGTGCCAGCAGCTCTACTCCCGGGACTAGCGGGGTCCCCTCCAAAAACATTCAGTACTTC. This translates into CASSSTPGTSGVPSKNIQYF. The rearrangement uses TRBV6-2 or TRBV6-3 and TRBJ2-4, with 13 bases lining up with TRBD2. Per the germline V gene, CDR1 is MNHEY and CDR2 is SVGEGT. This CDR3 has 20 residues. Unmatched junction bases numbered 16, after V lost 6 bases and J lost 2 bases.

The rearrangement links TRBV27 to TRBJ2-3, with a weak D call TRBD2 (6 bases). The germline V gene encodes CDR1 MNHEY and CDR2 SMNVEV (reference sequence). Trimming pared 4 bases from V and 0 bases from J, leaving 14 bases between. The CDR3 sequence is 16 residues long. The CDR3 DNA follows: TGTGCCAGCAGTTCGGTGACGGGGACTAGCACAGATACGCAGTATTTT. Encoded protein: CASSSVTGTSTDTQYF.

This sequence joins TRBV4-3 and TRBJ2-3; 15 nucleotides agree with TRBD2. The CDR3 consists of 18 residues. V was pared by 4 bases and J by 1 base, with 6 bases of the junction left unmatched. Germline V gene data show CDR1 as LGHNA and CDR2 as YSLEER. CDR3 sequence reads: CASSRGTSGGWGTDTQYF. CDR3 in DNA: TGCGCCAGCAGCCGGGGGACTAGCGGGGGGTGGGGCACAGATACGCAGTATTTT.

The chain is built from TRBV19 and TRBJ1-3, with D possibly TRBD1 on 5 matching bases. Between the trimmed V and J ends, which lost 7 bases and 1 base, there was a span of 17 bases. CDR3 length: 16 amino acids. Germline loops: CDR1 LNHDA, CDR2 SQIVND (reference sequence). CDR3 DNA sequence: TGTGCCAGTACCCCCTCGAACCAGGGTTCTGGAAACACCATATATTTT. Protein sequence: CASTPSNQGSGNTIYF.

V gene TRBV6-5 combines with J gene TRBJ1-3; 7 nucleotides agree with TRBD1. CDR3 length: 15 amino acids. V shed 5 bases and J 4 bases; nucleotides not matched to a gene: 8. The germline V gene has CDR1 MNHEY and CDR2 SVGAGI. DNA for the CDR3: TGTGCCAGCAGTCGACAGGGTTCGGGAGGAAACACCATATATTTT. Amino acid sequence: CASSRQGSGGNTIYF.

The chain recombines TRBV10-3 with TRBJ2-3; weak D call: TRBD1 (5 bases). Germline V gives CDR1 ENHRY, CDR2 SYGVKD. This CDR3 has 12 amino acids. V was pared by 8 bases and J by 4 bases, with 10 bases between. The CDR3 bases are TGTGCCATCTCAGGGTCGGCAGATACGCAGTATTTT. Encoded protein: CAISGSADTQYF.

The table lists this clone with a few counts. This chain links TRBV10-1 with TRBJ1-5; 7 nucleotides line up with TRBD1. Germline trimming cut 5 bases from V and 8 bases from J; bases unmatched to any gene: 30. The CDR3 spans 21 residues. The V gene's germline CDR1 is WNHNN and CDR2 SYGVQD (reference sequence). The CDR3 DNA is TGCGCCAGCAGTATTGAAAACCCCCTACCCCAGAGACAGGGCCCTATTAAGCCCCAGCATTTT. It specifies CASSIENPLPQRQGPIKPQHF.

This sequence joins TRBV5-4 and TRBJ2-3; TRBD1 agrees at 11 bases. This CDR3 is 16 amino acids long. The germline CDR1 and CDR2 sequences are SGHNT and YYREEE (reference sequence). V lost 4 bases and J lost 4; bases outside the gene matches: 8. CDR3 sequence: CASSLLSGQGADTQYF. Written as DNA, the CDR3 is TGTGCCAGCAGCCTTCTCTCGGGACAGGGGGCAGATACGCAGTATTTT.

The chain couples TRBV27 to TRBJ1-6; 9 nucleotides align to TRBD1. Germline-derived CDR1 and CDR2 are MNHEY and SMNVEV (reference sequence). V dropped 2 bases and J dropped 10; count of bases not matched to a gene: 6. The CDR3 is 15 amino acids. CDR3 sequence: CASSLVTGGVSPLHF. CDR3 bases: TGTGCCAGCAGTTTAGTCACAGGGGGCGTGTCACCCCTCCACTTT.

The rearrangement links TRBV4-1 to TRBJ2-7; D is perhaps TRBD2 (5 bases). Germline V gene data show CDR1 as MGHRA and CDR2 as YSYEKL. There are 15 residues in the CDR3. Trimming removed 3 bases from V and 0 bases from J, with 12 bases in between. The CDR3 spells CASSHGGSLSYEQYF. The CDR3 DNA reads TGCGCCAGCAGCCACGGAGGCAGCCTCTCCTACGAGCAGTACTTC.